This T cell receptor (beta chain) derives from a study of blood T cell repertoires in COVID-19. On the study more broadly: Specimens from acute and convalescent COVID-19 originated in the United States, Italy and Spain. Sources were T cells, B-cell-depleted T cells, or PBMCs; the material itself was cDNA or gDNA.

Trimming left V 6 bases short and J 4 bases short, with 12 bases between. Germline V lookup: CDR1 LNHDA, CDR2 SQIVND (reference sequence). The CDR3 consists of 13 residues. In the authors' methods: From reference gene primer amplification, estimates of nucleated cell counts were derived. Sequenced by immunoSEQ multiplex PCR; TCRdb stores in-frame clones only, minus some. Clone size and the V and J calls come from that table; the DNA yielded D and trimming. Of about 42,000 clones in the sample, around 83% were seen once. The sequenced sample consisted of peripheral blood. The TCR originated in a man aged 65-85 years with acute or convalescent COVID-19. The rearrangement uses TRBV19 and TRBJ1-1; possible D gene TRBD1, 5 bases. Here the CDR3 reads CASSPAGFTEAFF. DNA of the CDR3: TGTGCCAGTAGCCCTGCAGGGTTCACTGAAGCTTTCTTT.